A single sample is the source of the 15 T cell receptor beta chains below, sequenced in a study of CXCR3-negative and CXCR3-positive naive CD8 T cells. General study points: Naive cells positive for CXCR3 carried more hydrophobic TRB CDR3s than CXCR3-negative ones.

These receptors' targets are unknown. 5' RACE that incorporated UMI labels was used to prepare the TRB cDNA libraries. TCRdb reprocessed the 5' RACE reads, with one entry per CDR3 protein and no DNA. This table lists tens of thousands of distinct CDR3 sequences. Sequencing used naive CXCR3+ CD8+ T cells from blood. The subset is: CD45RO-CCR7+CD27+CD95- naive CD8+ T cells expressing CXCR3 (TNR3+). The source is a human donor in good health. Some clones in this sample may be carry-over from other donors' samples.

This chain connects TRBV29-1 to TRBJ1-2. Per germline, CDR1 SQVTM and CDR2 ANQGSEA. This CDR3 is 13 amino acids long. CDR3 residues: CSVILQSDYGYTF.

The chain has TRBV6-5 and TRBJ2-5; the TRBD1 assignment by TCRdb is unverifiable without DNA. Looked up from germline, CDR1 is MNHEY and CDR2 is SVGAGI. The CDR3 spans 14 residues. CDR3 protein: CAAQGLGRQETQYF.

This chain uses TRBV5-6 with TRBJ1-5; TCRdb indicates TRBD1, and absent DNA this call remains unverified. Germline values: CDR1 SGHDT, CDR2 YYEEEE. The CDR3 contains 13 residues. CDR3 sequence reads: CASSLQDNQPQHF.

The rearrangement joins TRBV11-3 to TRBJ2-5; TCRdb selects TRBD1, and the lack of DNA leaves this call unchecked. The CDR3 is made up of 15 amino acids. CDR1 and CDR2 from the germline V gene are SGHNT and YENEEA. The CDR3 loop reads CASSPGQGASETQYF.

CDR3 loop: CASSLNPGGGNEKFF. The V and J genes are TRBV7-2 and TRBJ2-1; TCRdb's assignment of TRBD2 cannot be checked, as there is no DNA. Germline values: CDR1 SGHTA, CDR2 FQGNSA. This CDR3 spans 15 amino acids.

The chain's CDR3 is CASSYTLSGRSSYEQYF. V usage is TRBV7-9 and J usage is TRBJ2-7; checking the TCRdb D call of TRBD2 is not possible without DNA. There are 17 residues in the CDR3. Germline V gives CDR1 SEHNR, CDR2 FQNEAQ (reference sequence).

The rearrangement links TRBV27 to TRBJ2-7; TCRdb returns TRBD2, unconfirmable since there is no DNA. The CDR3 extends over 15 amino acids. Germline V gives CDR1 MNHEY, CDR2 SMNVEV (reference sequence). CDR3 in amino acids: CASSVSLAGGYEQYF.

The V gene is TRBV4-1, the J gene TRBJ1-2; the TCRdb D gene call, TRBD1, has no DNA to confirm it. Germline V gene sequence: CDR1 MGHRA, CDR2 YSYEKL. CDR3 length equals 14 residues. The CDR3 sequence is CASSQVGQAYGYTF.

The rearrangement uses TRBV7-9 and TRBJ1-2; the TCRdb D gene call, TRBD1, has no DNA to confirm it. Germline-derived CDR1 and CDR2 are SEHNR and FQNEAQ (reference sequence). The CDR3 has 15 amino acids. CDR3 protein: CASSRPGQNNYGYTF. The variable domain in full, completed from reference TRBV7-9 and TRBJ1-2, reads DTGVSQNPRHKITKRGQNVTFRCDPISEHNRLYWYRQTLGQGPEFLTYFQNEAQLEKSRLLSDRFSAERPKGSFSTLEIQRTEQGDSAMYLCASSRPGQNNYGYTFGSGTRLTVV.

The chain has TRBV7-9 and TRBJ1-1. Germline V gives CDR1 SEHNR, CDR2 FQNEAQ (reference sequence). The CDR3 is made up of 13 amino acids. Here the CDR3 reads CASSYGRNTEAFF.

The V call is TRBV29-1, the J call TRBJ2-7; there is no DNA to check the TCRdb D call of TRBD2. CDR1 and CDR2 from the germline V gene are SQVTM and ANQGSEA. CDR3 length equals 16 residues. The CDR3 region is CSVGWTDTLPMYEQYF.

This rearrangement joins TRBV28 to TRBJ1-2; TCRdb designates TRBD1, a call that cannot be tested without DNA. The CDR3 is made up of 17 amino acids. Germline lookup yields CDR1 MDHEN and CDR2 SYDVKM. This CDR3 is CASSLSFRGNQNYGYTF.

The chain has TRBV20-1 and TRBJ2-3; TCRdb lists TRBD2, though no DNA is available to test this call. CDR3 length: 14 amino acids. The germline V gene encodes CDR1 DFQATT and CDR2 SNEGSKA (reference sequence). The CDR3 sequence: CSASLGGLTDTQYF.

The chain carries TRBV6-5 and TRBJ1-2; TCRdb returns TRBD1, unconfirmable since there is no DNA. The V gene's germline CDR1 is MNHEY and CDR2 SVGAGI. CDR3 size: 13 residues. This CDR3 is CASSKGQVYGYTF.

This rearrangement joins TRBV4-2 to TRBJ2-5. Germline V gene data show CDR1 as LGHNA and CDR2 as YNFKEQ. The CDR3 runs to 13 residues. The CDR3 here is CASSQVAQEIQYF.